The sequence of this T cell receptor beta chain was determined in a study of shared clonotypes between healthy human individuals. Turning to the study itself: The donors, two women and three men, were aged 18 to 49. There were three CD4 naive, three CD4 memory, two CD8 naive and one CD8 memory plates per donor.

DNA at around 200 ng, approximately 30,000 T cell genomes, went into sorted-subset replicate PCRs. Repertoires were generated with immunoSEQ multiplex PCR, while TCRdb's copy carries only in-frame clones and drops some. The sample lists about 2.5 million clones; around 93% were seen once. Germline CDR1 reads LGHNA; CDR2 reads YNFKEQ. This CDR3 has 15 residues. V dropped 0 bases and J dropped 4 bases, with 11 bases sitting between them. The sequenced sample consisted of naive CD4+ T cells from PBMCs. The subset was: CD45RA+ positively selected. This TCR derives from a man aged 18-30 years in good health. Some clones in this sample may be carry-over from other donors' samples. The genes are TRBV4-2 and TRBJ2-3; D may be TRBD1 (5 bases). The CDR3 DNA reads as TGTGCCAGCAGCCAAGAGGGCCGGACATCAGATACGCAGTATTTT. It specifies CASSQEGRTSDTQYF.